This is a list of T cell receptor beta chains from one sample in a study of T cell responses to AZD1222 COVID-19 vaccine. Measured with immunoSEQ multiplex PCR; TCRdb has only the in-frame clones, and not every one. The sample includes approximately 140,000 clones, about 91% of them seen just once. Sequencing was performed on peripheral blood, taken on day 0 of AZD1222 vaccination. The receptor source for this set is an adult in good health. CDR3s include the opening cysteine and the closing phenylalanine or tryptophan. Each record gives: V gene, clone size, J gene, D gene, CDR3 protein, CDR3 DNA. D genes are given only for firm matches. Part of the rows lack a size; the others show once, few, many or a class for expanded clones.

TRBV2	-	TRBJ1-4	TRBD1	CASSAYRGHGEKLFF	TGTGCCAGCAGTGCTTACAGGGGGCATGGTGAAAAACTGTTTTTT
TRBV19	-	TRBJ1-1	-	CASSINRDTEAFF	TGTGCCAGTAGTATTAACAGGGACACTGAAGCTTTCTTT
TRBV4-2	once	TRBJ2-1	TRBD1	CASSQDGDRGQYNEQFF	TGTGCCAGCAGCCAAGATGGGGACAGGGGGCAATACAATGAGCAGTTCTTC
TRBV6-5	-	TRBJ2-1	-	CASSSDQTTNNEQFF	TGTGCCAGCAGTTCCGACCAGACTACTAACAATGAGCAGTTCTTC
TRBV14	few	TRBJ1-2	-	CASSQVKNYGYTF	TGTGCCAGCAGCCAAGTGAAAAACTATGGCTACACCTTC
TRBV9	-	TRBJ1-1	-	CASSVETGSEAFF	TGTGCCAGCAGCGTAGAAACAGGGAGTGAAGCTTTCTTT
TRBV2	-	TRBJ2-7	TRBD1	CASSEDRGTYEQYF	TGTGCCAGCAGTGAAGACAGGGGCACCTACGAGCAGTACTTC
TRBV6-5	-	TRBJ1-6	-	CASRGQATGLSPLHF	TGTGCCAGCAGGGGGCAGGCCACAGGCCTTTCACCCCTCCACTTT
TRBV2	-	TRBJ2-2	-	CASRGRANTGELFF	TGTGCCAGCAGAGGACGGGCGAACACCGGGGAGCTGTTTTTT
TRBV24-1	-	TRBJ2-1	-	CATSDRPREGQFF	TGTGCCACCAGTGATCGCCCGCGTGAGGGGCAGTTCTTC
TRBV4-1	-	TRBJ2-3	TRBD2	CASSQLAAGGPDTQYF	TGCGCCAGCAGCCAATTGGCGGCGGGGGGGCCAGATACGCAGTATTTT
TRBV28	few	TRBJ1-2	-	CASSRTGEVYGYTF	TGTGCCAGCAGTCGCACAGGAGAGGTCTATGGCTACACCTTC
TRBV28	-	TRBJ1-1	-	CASSLQQGRGTEAFF	TGTGCCAGCAGTTTACAGCAGGGGAGAGGAACTGAAGCTTTCTTT
TRBV3-1/TRBV3-2	-	TRBJ2-7	-	CASSQDTGQVVYEQYF	TGTGCCAGCAGCCAAGACACAGGTCAAGTTGTGTACGAGCAGTACTTC
TRBV6-5	-	TRBJ1-5	TRBD1	CANQDREGQPQHF	TGTGCCAACCAGGACAGGGAAGGACAGCCCCAGCATTTT
TRBV28	-	TRBJ1-1	TRBD1	CASRAGTANTEAFF	TGTGCCAGCAGAGCAGGGACAGCGAACACTGAAGCTTTCTTT
TRBV7-8	-	TRBJ1-2	-	CASSQGSVGYTF	TGTGCCAGCAGCCAGGGGTCGGTTGGCTACACCTTC
TRBV12-5	-	TRBJ1-5	-	CASGLVLGGRSNQPQHF	TGTGCTAGTGGTTTGGTACTGGGGGGGCGAAGCAATCAGCCCCAGCATTTT
TRBV4-1	-	TRBJ1-1	TRBD1	CASSPATGASDTEAFF	TGCGCCAGCAGCCCCGCTACAGGGGCCTCTGACACTGAAGCTTTCTTT
TRBV29-1	-	TRBJ2-7	-	CSVDPGGGEQYF	TGCAGCGTTGATCCTGGGGGCGGCGAGCAGTACTTC
TRBV6-2/TRBV6-3	-	TRBJ2-1	TRBD1	CASSYLGTGNNEQFF	TGTGCCAGCAGTTACTTGGGGACAGGGAACAATGAGCAGTTCTTC
TRBV3-1/TRBV3-2	-	TRBJ2-3	TRBD2	CASSPTSGGALDTQYF	TGTGCCAGCAGCCCGACTAGCGGGGGGGCCCTAGATACGCAGTATTTT
TRBV19	once	TRBJ1-1	TRBD1	CASSPLRTGAEAFF	TGTGCCAGTAGCCCTCTAAGGACAGGGGCTGAAGCTTTCTTT
TRBV4-3	-	TRBJ1-1	-	CASSQDWGTEAFF	TGCGCCAGCAGCCAAGACTGGGGTACAGAAGCTTTCTTT
TRBV18	-	TRBJ1-2	TRBD1	CASSPGDSYSYGYTF	TGTGCCAGCTCTCCGGGGGACAGTTATTCCTATGGCTACACCTTC
TRBV7-2	-	TRBJ1-2	-	CASSPDSNYGYTF	TGTGCCAGCAGCCCAGACAGTAACTATGGCTACACCTTC
TRBV20-1	-	TRBJ2-3	TRBD2	CSASSGGRNTQYF	TGCAGTGCTAGTAGCGGGGGGCGAAATACGCAGTATTTT
TRBV7-2	-	TRBJ1-6	-	CASSVLGRDNSPLHF	TGTGCCAGCAGCGTCTTGGGGAGGGATAATTCACCCCTCCACTTT
TRBV5-1	-	TRBJ2-3	-	CASSRGSGGTPDTQYF	TGCGCCAGCAGCCGTGGGAGTGGGGGAACCCCAGATACGCAGTATTTT
TRBV7-8	-	TRBJ1-1	-	CASNAWGTLNTEAFF	TGTGCCAGCAACGCGTGGGGGACCCTTAACACTGAAGCTTTCTTT
TRBV5-1	-	TRBJ1-2	TRBD1	CASSARTGGDGYTF	TGCGCCAGCAGCGCGCGGACAGGGGGCGATGGCTACACCTTC
TRBV18	-	TRBJ1-4	-	CASSQTAGEKLFF	TGTGCCAGCTCACAGACCGCGGGGGAAAAACTGTTTTTT
TRBV5-1	-	TRBJ1-2	TRBD1	CASSHSLQGKGYGYTF	TGCGCCAGCAGCCACTCCCTACAGGGGAAGGGGTATGGCTACACCTTC
TRBV6-6	-	TRBJ1-2	TRBD1	CASSRDRALINGYTF	TGTGCCAGCAGTCGGGACAGGGCCCTCATTAACGGCTACACCTTC
TRBV19	-	TRBJ2-1	-	CASSMLVEQFF	TGTGCCAGTAGTATGTTGGTTGAGCAGTTCTTC